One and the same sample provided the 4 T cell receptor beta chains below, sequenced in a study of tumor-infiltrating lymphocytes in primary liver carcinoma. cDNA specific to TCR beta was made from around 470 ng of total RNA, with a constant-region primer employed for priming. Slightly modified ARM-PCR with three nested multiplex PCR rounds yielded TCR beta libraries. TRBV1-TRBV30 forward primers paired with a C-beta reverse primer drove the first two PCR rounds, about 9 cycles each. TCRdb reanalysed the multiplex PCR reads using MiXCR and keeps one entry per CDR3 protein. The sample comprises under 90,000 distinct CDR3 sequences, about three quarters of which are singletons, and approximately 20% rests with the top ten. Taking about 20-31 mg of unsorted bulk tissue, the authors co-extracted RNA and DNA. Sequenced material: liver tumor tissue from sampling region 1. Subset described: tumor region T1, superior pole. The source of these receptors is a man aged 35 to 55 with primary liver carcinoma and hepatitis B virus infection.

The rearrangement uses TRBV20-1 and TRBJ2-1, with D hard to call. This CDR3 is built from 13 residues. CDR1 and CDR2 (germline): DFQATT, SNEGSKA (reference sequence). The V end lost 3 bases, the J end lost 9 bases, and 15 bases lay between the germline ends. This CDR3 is CSASGMLDSEQFF. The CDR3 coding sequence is TGCAGTGCTAGTGGGATGCTGGATAGTGAGCAGTTCTTC.

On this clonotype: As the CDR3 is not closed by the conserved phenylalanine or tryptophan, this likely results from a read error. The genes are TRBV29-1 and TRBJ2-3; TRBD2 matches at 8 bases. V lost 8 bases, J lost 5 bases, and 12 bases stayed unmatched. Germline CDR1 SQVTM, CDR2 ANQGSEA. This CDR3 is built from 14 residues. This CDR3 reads CSISGGPVGDTQYL. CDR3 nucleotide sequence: TGCAGCATATCGGGAGGGCCGGTGGGAGATACGCAGTATTTA.

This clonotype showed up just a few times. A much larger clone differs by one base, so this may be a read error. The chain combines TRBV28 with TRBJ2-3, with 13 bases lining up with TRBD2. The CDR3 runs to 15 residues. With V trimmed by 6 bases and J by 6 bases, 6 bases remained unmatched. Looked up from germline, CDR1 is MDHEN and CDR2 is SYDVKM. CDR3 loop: CASSYGLAGDDTQYF. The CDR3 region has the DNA TGTGCCAGCAGCTACGGACTAGCGGGAGATGATACGCAGTATTTT.

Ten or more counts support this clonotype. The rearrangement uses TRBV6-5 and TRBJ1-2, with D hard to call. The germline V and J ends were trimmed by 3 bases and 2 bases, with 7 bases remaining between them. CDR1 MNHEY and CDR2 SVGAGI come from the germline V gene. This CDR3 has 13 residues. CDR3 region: CASSYVGNYGYTF. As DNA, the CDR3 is TGTGCCAGCAGTTATGTAGGAAACTATGGCTACACCTTC.